One sample yielded the 3 T cell receptor beta chains listed below, sequenced in a study of siplizumab effects on memory and regulatory T cells (dated by TCRdb to about 2019). Library preparation was by the immunoSEQ multiplex PCR assay. Imported from immuneACCESS, the table was reduced by TCRdb to in-frame sequences with V and J called. These copies leave out some clones; in studies compared against another copy, an unresolved V gene accounts for under half, and the cause of the remainder is not known. This sample has tens of thousands of clones in its table, and more than 80% of those were observed once. The top ten constitute approximately 0.25% of the sample. The sample comprised naive CD4+ T cells sorted from blood. The cell subset or site tag for this specimen amounts to: unstimulated naive T cells. These receptors were collected from a human donor in good health.

The genes are TRBV11-3 and TRBJ2-1, with 8 bases matching TRBD1. The germline CDR1 and CDR2 sequences are SGHNT and YENEEA. The J segment lost 6 bases and the V segment lost 1 base, leaving 11 bases of the junction unmatched. This CDR3 is 17 amino acids long. The CDR3 here is CASSLGPDRVNINEQFF. CDR3 in DNA: TGTGCCAGCAGCTTAGGACCGGACAGGGTTAATATCAATGAGCAGTTCTTC.

V gene TRBV9 combines with J gene TRBJ2-5, with 8 bases matching TRBD2. The CDR3 has 16 amino acids. Per the germline V gene, CDR1 is SGDLS and CDR2 is YYNGEE. V was clipped by 3 bases and J by 4 bases; unmatched bases: 11. The CDR3 DNA reads TGTGCCAGCAGCGGAGGGGTATTAGCGGGGCGAGAGACCCAGTACTTC. Its protein is CASSGGVLAGRETQYF.

The V call is TRBV2, the J call TRBJ2-3, with 12 bases that match TRBD2. The CDR3 runs 17 residues. Trimming removed 3 bases from V and 3 bases from J; junction bases left unmatched: 7. The germline V gene encodes CDR1 SNHLY and CDR2 FYNNEI. The chain's CDR3 is CASSDLAGGPTTDTQYF. CDR3 nucleotides: TGTGCCAGCAGTGATCTAGCGGGGGGGCCTACGACAGATACGCAGTATTTT.